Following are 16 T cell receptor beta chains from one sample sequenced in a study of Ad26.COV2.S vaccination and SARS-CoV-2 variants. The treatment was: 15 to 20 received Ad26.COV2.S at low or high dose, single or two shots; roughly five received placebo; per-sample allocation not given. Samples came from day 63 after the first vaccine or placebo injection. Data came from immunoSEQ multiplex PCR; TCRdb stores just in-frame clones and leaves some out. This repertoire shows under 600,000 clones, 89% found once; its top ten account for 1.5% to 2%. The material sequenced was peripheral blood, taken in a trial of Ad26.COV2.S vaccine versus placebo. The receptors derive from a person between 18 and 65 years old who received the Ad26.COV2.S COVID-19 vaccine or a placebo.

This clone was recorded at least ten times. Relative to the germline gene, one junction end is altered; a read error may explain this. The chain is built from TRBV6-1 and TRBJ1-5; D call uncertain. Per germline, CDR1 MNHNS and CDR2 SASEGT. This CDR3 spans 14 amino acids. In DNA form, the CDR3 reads TGTGCCAGCGGTGATGCGGGGTCCGGTCAGCCCCAGCATTTT. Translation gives CASGDAGSGQPQHF.

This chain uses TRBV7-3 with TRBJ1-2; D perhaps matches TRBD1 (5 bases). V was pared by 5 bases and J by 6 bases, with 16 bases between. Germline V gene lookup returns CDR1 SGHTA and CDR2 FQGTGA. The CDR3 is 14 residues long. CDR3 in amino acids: CASSPLPGTNGYTF. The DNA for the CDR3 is TGTGCCAGCAGCCCCCTCCCAGGGACGAATGGCTACACCTTC.

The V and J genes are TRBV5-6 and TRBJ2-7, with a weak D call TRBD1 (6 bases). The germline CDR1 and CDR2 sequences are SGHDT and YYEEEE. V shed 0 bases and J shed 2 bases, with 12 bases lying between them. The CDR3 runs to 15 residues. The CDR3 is CASSLGQGLPYEQYF. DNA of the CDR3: TGTGCCAGCAGCTTGGGGCAGGGGCTACCCTACGAGCAGTACTTC.

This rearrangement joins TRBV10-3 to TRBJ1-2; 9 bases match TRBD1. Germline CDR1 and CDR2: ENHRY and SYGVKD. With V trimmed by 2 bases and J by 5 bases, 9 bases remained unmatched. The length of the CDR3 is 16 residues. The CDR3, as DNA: TGTGCCATCAGTGAGCCTCCGGGACAGGGAACTTATGGCTACACCTTC. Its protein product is CAISEPPGQGTYGYTF.

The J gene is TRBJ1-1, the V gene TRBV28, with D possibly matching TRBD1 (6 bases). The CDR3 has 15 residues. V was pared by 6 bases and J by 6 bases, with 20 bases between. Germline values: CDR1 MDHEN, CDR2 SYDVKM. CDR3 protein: CASRPLQGRVAEAFF. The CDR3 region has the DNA TGTGCCAGCAGACCCCTGCAGGGGAGGGTGGCTGAAGCTTTCTTT.

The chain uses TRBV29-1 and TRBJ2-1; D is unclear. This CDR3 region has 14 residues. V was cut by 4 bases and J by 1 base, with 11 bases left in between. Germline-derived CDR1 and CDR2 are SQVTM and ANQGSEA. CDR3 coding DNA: TGCAGCGTTGCAGTGGGTGTGTCCTACAATGAGCAGTTCTTC. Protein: CSVAVGVSYNEQFF.

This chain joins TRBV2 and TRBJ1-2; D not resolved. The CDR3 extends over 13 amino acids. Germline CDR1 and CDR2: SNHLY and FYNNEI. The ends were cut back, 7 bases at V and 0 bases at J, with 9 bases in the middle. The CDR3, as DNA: TGTGCCAGCACTGGGAATGCTAACTATGGCTACACCTTC. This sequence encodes CASTGNANYGYTF.

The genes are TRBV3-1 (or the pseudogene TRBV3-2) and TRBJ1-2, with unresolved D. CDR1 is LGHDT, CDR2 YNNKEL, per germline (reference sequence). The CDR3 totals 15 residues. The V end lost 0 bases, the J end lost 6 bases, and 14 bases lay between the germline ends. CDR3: CASSQDPGNDHGYTF. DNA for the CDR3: TGTGCCAGCAGCCAAGATCCGGGTAATGACCATGGCTACACCTTC.

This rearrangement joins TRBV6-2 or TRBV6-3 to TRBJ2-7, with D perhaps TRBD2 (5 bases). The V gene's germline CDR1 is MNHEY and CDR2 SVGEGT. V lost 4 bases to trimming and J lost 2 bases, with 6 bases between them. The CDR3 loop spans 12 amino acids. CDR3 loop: CASSWGAYEQYF. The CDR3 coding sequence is TGTGCCAGCAGTTGGGGAGCCTACGAGCAGTACTTC.

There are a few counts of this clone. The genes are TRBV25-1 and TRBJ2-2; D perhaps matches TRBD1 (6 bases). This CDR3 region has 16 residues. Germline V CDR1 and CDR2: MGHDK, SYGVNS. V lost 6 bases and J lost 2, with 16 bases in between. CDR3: CASSGQTGANTGELFF. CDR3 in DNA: TGTGCCAGCAGCGGCCAGACAGGCGCAAACACCGGGGAGCTGTTTTTT.

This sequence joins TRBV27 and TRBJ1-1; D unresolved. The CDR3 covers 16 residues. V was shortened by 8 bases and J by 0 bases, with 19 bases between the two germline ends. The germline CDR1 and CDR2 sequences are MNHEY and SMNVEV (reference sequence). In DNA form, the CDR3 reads TGTGCCAGCCAACAATTATCCTCCGTAATGAACACTGAAGCTTTCTTT. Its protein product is CASQQLSSVMNTEAFF.

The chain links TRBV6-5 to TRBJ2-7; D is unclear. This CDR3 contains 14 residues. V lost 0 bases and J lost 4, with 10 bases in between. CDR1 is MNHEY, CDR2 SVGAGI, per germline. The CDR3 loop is CASSYSFGSYEQYF. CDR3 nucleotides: TGTGCCAGCAGTTACTCCTTCGGGTCGTACGAGCAGTACTTC.

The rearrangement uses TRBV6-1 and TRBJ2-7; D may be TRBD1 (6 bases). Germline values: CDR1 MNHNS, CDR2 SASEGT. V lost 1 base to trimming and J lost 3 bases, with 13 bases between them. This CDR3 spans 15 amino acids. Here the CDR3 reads CASSEGQGINYEQYF. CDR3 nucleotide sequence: TGTGCCAGCAGTGAAGGCCAGGGGATCAACTACGAGCAGTACTTC.

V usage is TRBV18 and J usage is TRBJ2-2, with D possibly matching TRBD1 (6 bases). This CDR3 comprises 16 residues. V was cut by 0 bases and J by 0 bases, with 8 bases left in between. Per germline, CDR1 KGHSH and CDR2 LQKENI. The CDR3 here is CASSPPRGPNTGELFF. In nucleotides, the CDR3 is TGTGCCAGCTCACCACCCAGGGGACCGAACACCGGGGAGCTGTTTTTT.

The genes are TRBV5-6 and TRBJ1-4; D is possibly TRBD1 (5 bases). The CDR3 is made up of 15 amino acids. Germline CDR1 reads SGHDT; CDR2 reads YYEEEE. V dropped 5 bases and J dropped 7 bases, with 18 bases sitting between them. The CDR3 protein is CASSLAGRVAEKLFF. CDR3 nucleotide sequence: TGTGCCAGCAGTCTGGCTGGCAGGGTCGCTGAAAAACTGTTTTTT.

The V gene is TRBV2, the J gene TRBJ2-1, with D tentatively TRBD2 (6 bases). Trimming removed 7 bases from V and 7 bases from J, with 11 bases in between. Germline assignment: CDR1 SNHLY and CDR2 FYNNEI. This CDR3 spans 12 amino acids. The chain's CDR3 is CASTGVFNEQFF. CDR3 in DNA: TGTGCCAGCACGGGGGTCTTTAATGAGCAGTTCTTC.